What follows are 26 T cell receptor beta chains derived from one specimen sequenced in a study of human T cells and chemical hapten exposure. TCRdb passed the RACE reads through MiXCR, listing each CDR3 protein once. The table has around 200,000 distinct CDR3 sequences, roughly 30% seen once. Time point noted: pre-sensitization, week 0. Treatment in this sample: therapeutic diphenylcyclopropenone sensitization with weekly scalp DPC. This material consisted of whole blood, taken in connection with sensitization to the hapten diphenylcyclopropenone (DPC). Every receptor here comes from a woman in her 30s with alopecia areata. Some clones in this sample may be carry-over from other donors' samples.

This clonotype has only a few counts. The rearrangement uses TRBV28 and TRBJ1-2, with TRBD1 matching over 9 bases. Germline assignment: CDR1 MDHEN and CDR2 SYDVKM. The V gene end was trimmed by 6 bases and the J gene end by 8 bases; junction bases not matched to a gene: 10. The CDR3 consists of 14 residues. The CDR3 sequence: CASRRNRGLEGYTF. The CDR3 DNA reads as TGTGCCAGCAGACGTAACAGGGGGCTAGAAGGCTACACCTTC.

CDR3 coding DNA: TGTGCCAGCAGCCTTCGCATGGGTGACAATGAGCAGTTCTTC. Amino acids: CASSLRMGDNEQFF. The rearrangement joins TRBV9 to TRBJ2-1; no definite D call. The germline V gene encodes CDR1 SGDLS and CDR2 YYNGEE. CDR3 length equals 14 residues. Trimming took off 4 bases at V and 5 bases at J, with 13 bases between the two ends.

This chain uses TRBV10-3 with TRBJ1-2; 8 bases map to TRBD1. The CDR3 is 13 amino acids. Germline V gives CDR1 ENHRY, CDR2 SYGVKD. The trim removed 9 bases at V and 4 bases at J, leaving 7 bases unmatched. The CDR3 DNA reads as TGTGCCATACTAAGACAGGGGAGCTATGGCTACACCTTC. It codes for CAILRQGSYGYTF.

This clonotype turned up a few times. The chain carries TRBV28 and TRBJ1-2; perhaps TRBD1 as D (5 bases). Germline CDR1 is MDHEN and CDR2 is SYDVKM. V was cut by 4 bases and J by 4 bases, with 10 bases left in between. The CDR3 length is 13 residues. In nucleotides, the CDR3 is TGTGCCAGCAGTTACAGGATTCCCTATGGCTACACCTTC. Translated: CASSYRIPYGYTF.

The chain is built from TRBV5-5 and TRBJ2-1, with a tentative D call TRBD2 (6 bases). V was trimmed by 5 bases and J by 9 bases, leaving 12 bases between them. The CDR3 consists of 12 residues. Per the germline V gene, CDR1 is SGHKS and CDR2 is YYEKEE (reference sequence). CDR3 in DNA: TGTGCCAGCAGGGTCTACGGGGGTGAGCAGTTCTTC. It encodes CASRVYGGEQFF.

This clonotype was observed a handful of times. V usage is TRBV6-2 or TRBV6-3 and J usage is TRBJ2-1; 13 bases fit TRBD2. The CDR3 covers 16 residues. Germline V CDR1 and CDR2: MNHEY, SVGEGT. The J segment lost 9 bases and the V segment lost 2 bases, leaving 7 bases of the junction unmatched. CDR3 protein: CASSYRGGTSGTEQFF. The CDR3 bases are TGTGCCAGCAGTTACCGCGGTGGGACTAGCGGGACTGAGCAGTTCTTC.

This clonotype turned up a few times. CDR3 sequence reads: CASSLGLSAHEQFF. The DNA for the CDR3 is TGTGCCAGCAGCTTAGGCCTTTCAGCCCATGAGCAGTTCTTC. The V gene is TRBV7-2, the J gene TRBJ2-1; D gene unclear. The CDR3 is 14 amino acids. Germline CDR1 reads SGHTA; CDR2 reads FQGNSA. The V end lost 1 base, the J end lost 8 bases, and 12 bases lay between the germline ends.

This clonotype was picked up many times. This chain joins TRBV20-1 and TRBJ2-5; 8 positions agree with TRBD2. CDR3 size: 15 residues. Germline V lookup: CDR1 DFQATT, CDR2 SNEGSKA (reference sequence). Trimming at V came to 5 bases and at J to 1 base, leaving 9 bases not matched to a gene. In DNA form, the CDR3 reads TGCAGTGCTGTTAGCGCGGGAGGAAGCCAAGAGACCCAGTACTTC. Translation gives CSAVSAGGSQETQYF.

V is TRBV5-1 and J is TRBJ2-3, with TRBD2 identical over 13 bases. Germline CDR1 SGHRS, CDR2 YFSETQ. This CDR3 has 17 amino acids. V was clipped by 4 bases and J by 4 bases; unmatched bases: 9. CDR3 loop: CASSLWTSGGFPDTQYF. The CDR3 DNA is TGCGCCAGCAGCCTCTGGACTAGCGGGGGTTTTCCAGATACGCAGTATTTT.

The chain has TRBV7-2 and TRBJ2-7; 7 bases match TRBD2. The V gene's germline CDR1 is SGHTA and CDR2 FQGNSA. CDR3 length: 14 amino acids. V lost 1 base to trimming and J lost 3 bases; unmatched junction nucleotides: 3. The CDR3 bases are TGTGCCAGCAGCTTAGAACGGGGGGACTACGAGCAGTACTTC. It encodes CASSLERGDYEQYF.

The J gene is TRBJ1-5, the V gene TRBV2, with D possibly matching TRBD1 (5 bases). Germline CDR1 SNHLY, CDR2 FYNNEI. V was cut by 5 bases and J by 7 bases, with 12 bases left in between. The CDR3 extends over 13 amino acids. The chain's CDR3 is CASSRGMGQPQHF. The CDR3 region has the DNA TGTGCCAGCAGTAGGGGAATGGGGCAGCCCCAGCATTTT.

CDR3 in DNA: TGTGCCAGCAGCTTAGGCGGGGTTAACTATGGCTACACCTTC. Protein: CASSLGGVNYGYTF. This chain links TRBV11-2 with TRBJ1-2, with no clear D. The CDR3 length is 14 residues. The V and J ends lost 1 base and 1 base respectively, with 7 bases between them. The germline V gene encodes CDR1 SGHAT and CDR2 FQNNGV.

The sample holds a few counts of this clonotype. This chain links TRBV3-1 with TRBJ1-6, with unresolved D. CDR1 is LGHDT, CDR2 YNNKEL, per germline (reference sequence). V lost 0 bases to trimming and J lost 8 bases, with 14 bases between them. The CDR3 covers 16 residues. CDR3 region: CASSQDSPSRYSPLHF. The CDR3 DNA sequence: TGTGCCAGCAGCCAAGATTCGCCCTCACGATATTCACCCCTCCACTTT.

The V call is TRBV6-4, the J call TRBJ1-2, with D unresolved. This CDR3 has 12 residues. The germline CDR1 and CDR2 sequences are MRHNA and SNTAGT. Trimming stripped 8 bases from V and 1 base from J, with 8 bases between. The CDR3 sequence is CASHDINYGYTF. DNA of the CDR3: TGTGCCAGCCACGACATTAACTATGGCTACACCTTC.

This sequence joins TRBV28 and TRBJ1-1; D is undetermined. This CDR3 has 14 amino acids. Germline lookup yields CDR1 MDHEN and CDR2 SYDVKM. V lost 4 bases and J 4 bases, leaving 13 bases between the germline ends. DNA for the CDR3: TGTGCCAGCAGTTACCCCCTCCGGGCCACTGAAGCTTTCTTT. Its translation: CASSYPLRATEAFF.

This clonotype was seen a few times. J is TRBJ1-1 and V is TRBV12-3 or TRBV12-4, with D perhaps TRBD1 (5 bases). The CDR3 has 16 residues. The V and J ends lost 2 bases and 8 bases respectively, with 21 bases between them. The CDR3 here is CASSLRGRASFREAFF. For the CDR3, the DNA is TGTGCCAGCAGTTTACGCGGCAGGGCTTCTTTTCGGGAAGCTTTCTTT.

There are a few counts of this clonotype. The chain links TRBV7-9 to TRBJ1-6, with D unresolved. Germline lookup yields CDR1 SEHNR and CDR2 FQNEAQ (reference sequence). CDR3 length equals 17 residues. Trimming stripped 4 bases from V and 0 bases from J, with 13 bases between. This chain's CDR3 is CASSSYRGSSYNSPLHF. CDR3 DNA: TGTGCCAGCAGCTCCTACCGCGGGAGCTCCTATAATTCACCCCTCCACTTT.

This clonotype appeared a few times. The rearrangement uses TRBV29-1 and TRBJ1-4, with a weak D call TRBD1 (6 bases). V gave up 4 bases and J gave up 8 bases, with 11 bases separating them. Germline V gives CDR1 SQVTM, CDR2 ANQGSEA. The CDR3 contains 12 residues. CDR3 sequence: CSVGTGAEKLFF. In DNA form, the CDR3 reads TGCAGCGTTGGTACGGGGGCGGAAAAACTGTTTTTT.

The chain carries TRBV5-1 and TRBJ2-7; D ambiguous. Germline V lookup: CDR1 SGHRS, CDR2 YFSETQ. Trimming removed 1 base at V and 4 bases at J, with 15 bases between. This CDR3 is 15 amino acids long. This chain's CDR3 is CASSLSSSLTYEQYF. The CDR3 DNA sequence: TGCGCCAGCAGCTTGAGCTCGTCTCTTACTTACGAGCAGTACTTC. Based on the CDR3 plus reference TRBV5-1 and TRBJ2-7, the full variable domain is KAGVTQTPRYLIKTRGQQVTLSCSPISGHRSVSWYQQTPGQGLQFLFEYFSETQRNKGNFPGRFSGRQFSNSRSEMNVSTLELGDSALYLCASSLSSSLTYEQYFGPGTRLTVT.

There are many counts of this clonotype. This chain joins TRBV20-1 and TRBJ1-2, with TRBD1 as a possible D gene (5 bases). Germline V CDR1 and CDR2: DFQATT, SNEGSKA (reference sequence). The V end lost 0 bases, the J end lost 14 bases, and 10 bases lay between the germline ends. The CDR3 has 10 residues. The CDR3 bases are TGCAGTGCTAGAGATCCAGGGCTAACCTTC. This codes for CSARDPGLTF.

This clonotype was counted at least ten times. This chain connects TRBV29-1 to TRBJ2-7, with unresolved D. The CDR3 consists of 11 residues. Between the trimmed V and J ends, which lost 4 bases and 3 bases, there was a span of 7 bases. Germline V CDR1 and CDR2: SQVTM, ANQGSEA. CDR3 nucleotide sequence: TGCAGCGTTGGAACGGGCTACGAGCAGTACTTC. Encoded protein: CSVGTGYEQYF.

This chain connects TRBV28 to TRBJ1-2; TRBD1 matches 11 bases. The CDR3 contains 16 residues. With 6 bases clipped from V and 4 bases from J, the junction kept 10 bases outside the gene matches. In germline, CDR1 is MDHEN, CDR2 SYDVKM. The DNA for the CDR3 is TGTGCCAGCAGACGCCCCGGACAGGGGGCCACCTATGGCTACACCTTC. Translating gives CASRRPGQGATYGYTF.

This clonotype was counted between two and nine times. The chain employs TRBV29-1 and TRBJ2-5, with 9 bases identical to TRBD1. Per the germline V gene, CDR1 is SQVTM and CDR2 is ANQGSEA. V dropped 6 bases and J dropped 1; count of bases not matched to a gene: 6. This CDR3 has 14 residues. CDR3 sequence: CSVNRGLRQETQYF. DNA of the CDR3: TGCAGCGTAAACAGGGGGCTACGCCAAGAGACCCAGTACTTC.

The rearrangement uses TRBV7-2 and TRBJ1-1; TRBD1 aligns across 7 bases. The germline V gene encodes CDR1 SGHTA and CDR2 FQGNSA. This CDR3 has 15 residues. After removal of 5 bases from V and 3 bases from J, the junction contained 9 bases not matched to a gene. The CDR3 DNA sequence: TGTGCCAGCAGCCCCCCCCAGGGGGTCGACACTGAAGCTTTCTTT. It codes for CASSPPQGVDTEAFF.

The chain links TRBV29-1 to TRBJ2-2, with D perhaps assigned TRBD1 or TRBD2 (5 bases each). The CDR3 totals 13 residues. Germline values: CDR1 SQVTM, CDR2 ANQGSEA. V was cut by 6 bases and J by 4 bases, with 12 bases left in between. CDR3 amino acids: CSVRTRGTGELFF. CDR3 nucleotide sequence: TGCAGCGTCCGGACACGGGGCACCGGGGAGCTGTTTTTT.

The rearrangement links TRBV5-1 to TRBJ2-3; D unclear. Trimming took off 7 bases at V and 2 bases at J, with 11 bases between the two ends. Per germline, CDR1 SGHRS and CDR2 YFSETQ. The CDR3 runs 13 residues. The CDR3 loop reads CASASLPTDTQYF. In DNA form, the CDR3 reads TGCGCCAGCGCCTCTTTACCCACAGATACGCAGTATTTT. Complete variable domain (other parts from reference TRBV5-1 and TRBJ2-3): KAGVTQTPRYLIKTRGQQVTLSCSPISGHRSVSWYQQTPGQGLQFLFEYFSETQRNKGNFPGRFSGRQFSNSRSEMNVSTLELGDSALYLCASASLPTDTQYFGPGTRLTVL.